This TCR beta chain was profiled in a study of blood T cell repertoires in COVID-19. Study as a whole: Samples came from the United States, Italy and Spain, spanning acute and convalescent COVID-19. Nucleic acid was either cDNA or gDNA, and it came from T cells, B-cell-depleted T cells, or PBMCs.

As processed by the authors: Counts of nucleated cells, estimated from reference gene primer amplification, were obtained. The repertoire was sequenced with immunoSEQ multiplex PCR; TCRdb's copy has only in-frame clones and lacks some. Clone size and V and J calls were adopted from that table, with D and trimming inferred from the DNA. The profile covers some 190,000 clones, with roughly three quarters appearing a single time and 8.5% to 10% taken by the ten largest. Germline CDR1 reads MDHEN; CDR2 reads SYDVKM. The CDR3 contains 15 residues. The V end was cut by 5 bases, the J end by 5 bases, with 18 bases between.

Sequences were obtained from peripheral blood. The TCR originated in a woman aged 45 to 65 with active or convalescent COVID-19. The chain has TRBV28 and TRBJ1-2, with D maybe TRBD1 (6 bases). DNA of the CDR3: TGTGCCAGCAGTACCACATGGACAGTGGAATATGGCTACACCTTC. Its translation is CASSTTWTVEYGYTF.